The clone carrying this T cell receptor beta chain came up a few times. The germline V gene has CDR1 SEHNR and CDR2 FQNEAQ (reference sequence). Trimming took 2 bases from V and 2 from J, leaving 15 bases between them. This CDR3 is built from 16 residues. Unique molecular identifiers were incorporated when the TCRbeta library was constructed. TCRdb ran MiXCR on the PCR reads and lists one entry per CDR3 protein. The sample carries about 610,000 distinct CDR3 sequences, roughly 10% recorded once. The data derive from a study of T-cell reconstitution after alpha-beta-depleted transplantation in children.

The sample in question was PBMCs from the stem cell graft donor, obtained from the stem cell graft. This sequence originates from a human donor who donated a stem cell graft to a child with acute myeloid leukemia. This chain connects TRBV7-9 to TRBJ1-1; D ambiguous. This CDR3 is CASSLFSAADNTEAFF. In DNA form, the CDR3 reads TGTGCCAGCAGCTTATTCTCGGCTGCAGACAACACTGAAGCTTTCTTT.